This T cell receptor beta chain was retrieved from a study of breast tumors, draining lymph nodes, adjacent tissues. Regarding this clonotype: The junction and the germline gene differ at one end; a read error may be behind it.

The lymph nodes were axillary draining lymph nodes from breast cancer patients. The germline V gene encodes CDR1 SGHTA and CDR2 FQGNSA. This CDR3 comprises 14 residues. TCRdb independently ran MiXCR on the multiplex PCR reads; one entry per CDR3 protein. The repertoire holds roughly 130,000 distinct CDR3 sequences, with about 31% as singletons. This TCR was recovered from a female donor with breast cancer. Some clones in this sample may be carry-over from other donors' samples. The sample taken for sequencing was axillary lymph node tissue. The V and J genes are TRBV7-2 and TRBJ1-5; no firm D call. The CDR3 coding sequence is TGTGCCAGTAGCTTATACGAGGGCAATCAGCCCCAGCATTTT. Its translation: CASSLYEGNQPQHF.